The 32 T cell receptor beta chains below were found in one sample sequenced in a study of OX40 agonist ivuxolimab in advanced cancers. Clones were read by immunoSEQ multiplex PCR, and TCRdb kept only the in-frame ones, dropping some. The data show roughly 60,000 clones, with approximately 86% seen just once and 0.85% to 0.95% held by the top ten. Sequencing used CD4+ or CD8+ T cells sorted from blood, obtained in a trial of the OX40 agonist ivuxolimab. The receptors shown here come from an adult with an advanced solid tumor such as melanoma, head and neck, liver or kidney cancer.

This clone was seen just once. V gene TRBV5-1 combines with J gene TRBJ1-2, with D possibly being TRBD1 (5 bases). This CDR3 is 14 amino acids long. V was trimmed by 6 bases and J by 5 bases, leaving 17 bases between them. Germline CDR1 and CDR2: SGHRS and YFSETQ. CDR3 loop: CASTPGGGLYGYTF. The DNA for the CDR3 is TGCGCCAGCACCCCGGGGGGGGGATTGTATGGCTACACCTTC.

The rearrangement uses TRBV6-6 and TRBJ2-1; no clear D. This CDR3 contains 12 residues. From germline, CDR1 is MNHNY and CDR2 SVGAGI (reference sequence). Between the trimmed V and J ends, which lost 5 bases and 4 bases, there was a span of 6 bases. The CDR3 region has the DNA TGTGCCAGCAGTCGAGAGTACAATGAGCAGTTCTTC. It encodes CASSREYNEQFF.

The CDR3 sequence is CASSILGGQIPGELFF. As DNA, the CDR3 is TGTGCCAGCAGCATACTGGGTGGCCAAATTCCCGGGGAGCTGTTTTTT. The chain combines TRBV7-6 with TRBJ2-2; D gene uncertain. CDR1 is SGHVS and CDR2 is FNYEAQ in the germline V gene. The CDR3 totals 16 residues. With 5 bases removed from V and 6 bases from J, the gap between germline ends came to 19 bases.

This clone was seen just once. This chain links TRBV7-3 with TRBJ2-5, with 9 bases matching TRBD1. From germline, CDR1 is SGHTA and CDR2 FQGTGA. The CDR3 has 14 amino acids. V was clipped by 5 bases and J by 4 bases; unmatched bases: 5. CDR3 residues: CASSLGTGLETQYF. CDR3 nucleotide sequence: TGTGCCAGCAGCCTAGGGACAGGGCTAGAGACCCAGTACTTC.

The V call is TRBV2, the J call TRBJ1-3, with unresolved D. V lost 3 bases and J 2 bases, leaving 11 bases between the germline ends. This CDR3 has 15 amino acids. From germline, CDR1 is SNHLY and CDR2 FYNNEI. This CDR3 reads CASSDGVVAGNTIYF. Written as DNA, the CDR3 is TGTGCCAGCAGTGATGGGGTAGTGGCTGGAAACACCATATATTTT.

The genes are TRBV5-1 and TRBJ2-1, with D unresolved. The CDR3 runs to 13 residues. Germline assignment: CDR1 SGHRS and CDR2 YFSETQ. V lost 7 bases and J 9 bases, leaving 17 bases between the germline ends. The CDR3 sequence: CASRDGLGSEQFF. In nucleotides, the CDR3 is TGCGCCAGCCGTGATGGGTTGGGGTCTGAGCAGTTCTTC.

This clone was seen a single time. The V call is TRBV5-1, the J call TRBJ2-1; 7 bases fit TRBD1. The CDR3 contains 15 residues. Germline V gene data show CDR1 as SGHRS and CDR2 as YFSETQ. V was clipped by 4 bases and J by 4 bases; unmatched bases: 8. DNA for the CDR3: TGCGCCAGCAGCATCGGACAGGCTAAATACAATGAGCAGTTCTTC. It specifies CASSIGQAKYNEQFF.

The CDR3 DNA reads TGTGCCAGTAGTATACAACAGGGAAGCAATCAGCCCCAGCATTTT. Protein sequence: CASSIQQGSNQPQHF. The chain has TRBV19 and TRBJ1-5; the D gene is possibly TRBD1 (6 bases). Trimming took 2 bases from V and 1 from J, leaving 9 bases between them. The CDR3 has 15 residues. Germline values: CDR1 LNHDA, CDR2 SQIVND (reference sequence).

This chain joins TRBV5-4 and TRBJ1-2, with a weak D call TRBD1 (5 bases). Trimming took 0 bases from V and 5 from J, leaving 11 bases between them. Germline loops: CDR1 SGHNT, CDR2 YYREEE (reference sequence). The CDR3 covers 14 residues. As DNA, the CDR3 is TGTGCCAGCAGCTTGGGGGGGACGCCGTATGGCTACACCTTC. Its protein product is CASSLGGTPYGYTF. The entire variable domain, with the rest obtained from reference TRBV5-4 and TRBJ1-2, is as follows: ETGVTQSPTHLIKTRGQQVTLRCSSQSGHNTVSWYQQALGQGPQFIFQYYREEENGRGNFPPRFSGLQFPNYSSELNVNALELDDSALYLCASSLGGTPYGYTFGSGTRLTVV.

The chain is built from TRBV18 and TRBJ2-5; D is unclear. Trimming pared 5 bases from V and 2 bases from J, leaving 9 bases between. CDR3 length: 13 amino acids. The germline V gene has CDR1 KGHSH and CDR2 LQKENI. The CDR3 bases are TGTGCCAGCTCATCCATACCACAAGAGACCCAGTACTTC. Its protein product is CASSSIPQETQYF.

The DNA for the CDR3 is TGTGCCAGCAGCTCCCCAGGGCAGAACACTGAAGCTTTCTTT. This translates into CASSSPGQNTEAFF. The chain combines TRBV5-5 with TRBJ1-1; tentative D call: TRBD1 (5 bases). Germline-derived CDR1 and CDR2 are SGHKS and YYEKEE (reference sequence). This CDR3 region has 14 residues. Between the trimmed V and J ends, which lost 3 bases and 1 base, there was a span of 10 bases.

V is TRBV5-4 and J is TRBJ1-4; TRBD1 matches at 8 bases. V lost 4 bases and J lost 5; bases outside the gene matches: 4. Germline CDR1 is SGHNT and CDR2 is YYREEE (reference sequence). This CDR3 has 14 amino acids. The CDR3 region has the DNA TGTGCCAGCAGCCGTGACAGGGGAAATGAAAAACTGTTTTTT. Translation: CASSRDRGNEKLFF. The full variable domain, with the rest looked up from reference TRBV5-4 and TRBJ1-4, is ETGVTQSPTHLIKTRGQQVTLRCSSQSGHNTVSWYQQALGQGPQFIFQYYREEENGRGNFPPRFSGLQFPNYSSELNVNALELDDSALYLCASSRDRGNEKLFFGSGTQLSVL.

The J gene is TRBJ2-5, the V gene TRBV4-1; 12 nucleotides align to TRBD2. CDR3 size: 16 residues. The J segment lost 5 bases and the V segment lost 1 base, leaving 5 bases of the junction unmatched. Per the germline V gene, CDR1 is MGHRA and CDR2 is YSYEKL. The CDR3 is CASSQGLAGVEETQYF. The CDR3 nucleotides read TGCGCCAGCAGCCAAGGACTAGCGGGGGTCGAGGAGACCCAGTACTTC.

The chain couples TRBV7-2 to TRBJ2-2; 8 positions agree with TRBD2. The CDR3 consists of 15 residues. Germline V lookup: CDR1 SGHTA, CDR2 FQGNSA. The trim removed 8 bases at V and 1 base at J, leaving 6 bases unmatched. This CDR3 reads CASGTSLLNTGELFF. In DNA, the CDR3 is TGTGCCAGCGGGACTAGTCTTTTGAACACCGGGGAGCTGTTTTTT.

V and J are TRBV18 and TRBJ1-4; D is perhaps TRBD1 (6 bases). CDR3 length equals 14 residues. The V end was cut by 2 bases, the J end by 4 bases, with 8 bases between. CDR1 is KGHSH, CDR2 LQKENI, per germline. CDR3 region: CASSPDRSNEKLFF. In DNA, the CDR3 is TGTGCCAGCTCACCAGACAGGAGTAATGAAAAACTGTTTTTT.

The chain couples TRBV9 to TRBJ2-2, with a tentative D call TRBD2 (5 bases). The CDR3 spans 13 residues. Trimming removed 4 bases from V and 5 bases from J, with 9 bases in between. Per germline, CDR1 SGDLS and CDR2 YYNGEE. The CDR3 here is CASSTTSTGELFF. CDR3 bases: TGTGCCAGCAGCACAACTAGTACCGGGGAGCTGTTTTTT.

This rearrangement joins TRBV28 to TRBJ1-5, with D perhaps TRBD1 (5 bases). Germline CDR1 and CDR2: MDHEN and SYDVKM. This CDR3 has 15 amino acids. Deletions cut 2 bases from V and 7 bases from J, with 15 bases between. CDR3 region: CASSLQGQGGQPQHF. In DNA, the CDR3 is TGTGCCAGCAGTTTACAAGGTCAGGGCGGGCAGCCCCAGCATTTT.

This sequence joins TRBV5-1 and TRBJ2-7; 9 positions agree with TRBD1. Germline V lookup: CDR1 SGHRS, CDR2 YFSETQ. The CDR3 sequence is 13 residues long. After removal of 3 bases from V and 3 bases from J, the junction contained 1 base not matched to a gene. DNA for the CDR3: TGCGCCAGCAGCTCGGGACAGGGCTACGAGCAGTACTTC. Protein: CASSSGQGYEQYF.

This chain connects TRBV7-9 to TRBJ2-3; the match to TRBD2 covers 14 bases. Germline CDR1 is SEHNR and CDR2 is FQNEAQ (reference sequence). This CDR3 is 18 amino acids long. Trimming at V came to 2 bases and at J to 2 bases, leaving 6 bases not matched to a gene. The CDR3 DNA reads TGTGCCAGCAGCTTACGGACTAGCGGGGGGCGTCCCACAGATACGCAGTATTTT. Its translation: CASSLRTSGGRPTDTQYF.

The chain combines TRBV5-8 with TRBJ2-1; D is possibly TRBD1 (5 bases). In germline, CDR1 is SGHTS, CDR2 YDEGEE. V dropped 0 bases and J dropped 7 bases, with 11 bases sitting between them. The CDR3 runs 14 residues. CDR3: CASSLEQALNEQFF. CDR3 coding DNA: TGTGCCAGCAGCTTGGAACAGGCCCTAAATGAGCAGTTCTTC.

The genes are TRBV6-5 and TRBJ1-1, with TRBD1 matching over 12 bases. In germline, CDR1 is MNHEY, CDR2 SVGAGI. This CDR3 comprises 15 residues. J lost 3 bases, V lost 7 bases, and 6 bases had no gene match. The CDR3 DNA reads TGTGCCAGCATGGGACAGGGGGCCGGGGACACTGAAGCTTTCTTT. Protein sequence: CASMGQGAGDTEAFF.

This chain uses TRBV5-6 with TRBJ1-1; D perhaps matches TRBD1 (6 bases). The germline V and J ends were trimmed by 1 base and 2 bases, with 15 bases remaining between them. The CDR3 spans 16 residues. CDR1 and CDR2 (germline): SGHDT, YYEEEE. The CDR3 nucleotides are TGTGCCAGCAGCTTGAGATCAGGGGTTGTAAACACTGAAGCTTTCTTT. This encodes CASSLRSGVVNTEAFF.

The chain couples TRBV11-2 to TRBJ2-1; no firm D call. Germline V lookup: CDR1 SGHAT, CDR2 FQNNGV. CDR3 length equals 15 residues. V was cut by 0 bases and J by 14 bases, with 20 bases left in between. The CDR3 reads CASSLDPGPVSKEFF. The CDR3 DNA reads as TGTGCCAGCAGCTTAGATCCGGGCCCAGTAAGTAAGGAGTTCTTC.

The chain couples TRBV9 to TRBJ2-2; 11 nucleotides align to TRBD2. CDR3 length: 15 amino acids. With V trimmed by 4 bases and J by 4 bases, 3 bases remained unmatched. The germline CDR1 and CDR2 sequences are SGDLS and YYNGEE. The DNA of the CDR3 is TGTGCCAGCAGCATTGGACTAGCGGGCACCGGGGAGCTGTTTTTT. Translating it yields CASSIGLAGTGELFF.

The chain combines TRBV7-8 with TRBJ2-5; 10 bases are shared with TRBD1. The J segment lost 5 bases and the V segment lost 1 base, leaving 4 bases of the junction unmatched. CDR1 is SGHVS and CDR2 is FQNEAQ in the germline V gene. CDR3 size: 15 residues. CDR3 loop: CASSLGDRGWETQYF. CDR3 DNA sequence: TGTGCCAGCAGCTTAGGGGACAGGGGTTGGGAGACCCAGTACTTC.

This rearrangement joins TRBV10-1 to TRBJ1-1; D uncertain. The CDR3 consists of 13 residues. V lost 6 bases, J lost 1 base, and 9 bases lay in between. Germline lookup yields CDR1 WNHNN and CDR2 SYGVQD (reference sequence). This CDR3 is CASSLGPNTEAFF. The CDR3 DNA reads TGCGCCAGCAGCTTGGGCCCGAACACTGAAGCTTTCTTT.

A remark on this clone: The sample contains more than one DNA sequence encoding this CDR3. The gene calls are TRBV5-1 and TRBJ2-2, with no clear D. V lost 2 bases and J 2 bases, leaving 1 base between the germline ends. Germline values: CDR1 SGHRS, CDR2 YFSETQ. The CDR3 runs 12 residues. CDR3 region: CASSFNTGELFF. For the CDR3, the DNA is TGCGCCAGCAGCTTTAACACCGGGGAGCTGTTTTTT.

The V and J genes are TRBV7-3 and TRBJ1-4; no clear D gene. This CDR3 contains 14 residues. Trimming cost V 5 bases and J 8 bases, with 15 bases left between them. In germline, CDR1 is SGHTA, CDR2 FQGTGA. DNA for the CDR3: TGTGCCAGCAGCCGAATGATGGGTTTCGAAAAACTGTTTTTT. Its protein is CASSRMMGFEKLFF.

V and J are TRBV12-5 and TRBJ1-5, with 7 bases aligning to TRBD1. V gave up 7 bases and J gave up 2 bases; unmatched junction bases: 11. This CDR3 has 16 amino acids. CDR1 and CDR2 (germline): LGHNT, FRNRAP. CDR3 nucleotide sequence: TGTGCTAGTGCCCTGGGACAGCCTTTCGGCAATCAGCCCCAGCATTTT. It is translated as CASALGQPFGNQPQHF.

The V and J genes are TRBV9 and TRBJ2-3; a weak D match, TRBD1 (6 bases). Looked up from germline, CDR1 is SGDLS and CDR2 is YYNGEE. The CDR3 is 15 amino acids. V dropped 4 bases and J dropped 4 bases, with 16 bases sitting between them. For the CDR3, the DNA is TGTGCCAGCAGCACTCGACAGGTCCCCCCAGATACGCAGTATTTT. It translates to CASSTRQVPPDTQYF.

The chain carries TRBV30 and TRBJ1-5, with D perhaps TRBD1 (5 bases). Germline CDR1 and CDR2: GTSNPN and SVGIG (reference sequence). Deletions cut 0 bases from V and 4 bases from J, with 13 bases between. CDR3 size: 15 residues. Here the CDR3 reads CAWSVRQGSNQPQHF. CDR3 coding DNA: TGTGCCTGGAGTGTACGGCAGGGTTCAAATCAGCCCCAGCATTTT.

This clone was found a few times. The chain couples TRBV7-2 to TRBJ1-6; 8 positions agree with TRBD1. This CDR3 spans 14 amino acids. The germline V gene has CDR1 SGHTA and CDR2 FQGNSA. With V trimmed by 6 bases and J by 6 bases, 4 bases remained unmatched. CDR3 in DNA: TGTGCCAGCAGTCCCGACAGGGGTAATTCACCCCTCCACTTT. Translated, it gives CASSPDRGNSPLHF. Together with reference TRBV7-2 and TRBJ1-6, the CDR3 gives the full variable domain: GAGVSQSPSNKVTEKGKDVELRCDPISGHTALYWYRQSLGQGLEFLIYFQGNSAPDKSGLPSDRFSAERTGGSVSTLTIQRTQQEDSAVYLCASSPDRGNSPLHFGNGTRLTVT.